These T cell receptor beta chains were read from a single sample in a study of siplizumab effects on memory and regulatory T cells. Method: immunoSEQ multiplex PCR; TCRdb's copy keeps in-frame clones and lacks some. The table records about 56,000 clones, about 98% of them present only once. The sequencing input was naive CD8+ T cells sorted from blood. These receptors came from a human donor in good health. The CDR3 runs from the conserved cysteine through the conserved F or W. Fields, in order: clone size, V gene, D gene, J gene, CDR3 DNA, CDR3 protein. A D gene is named only where the DNA matches it firmly. Not all rows give a size; the values are once, few, many and, for expanded clones, a class.

size: -; V: TRBV7-9; D: TRBD2; J: TRBJ2-7; DNA: TGTGCCAGCAGCTTTTGGACTAGCGGGAGTTCTCACGAGCAGTACTTC; CDR3: CASSFWTSGSSHEQYF
size: -; V: TRBV6-6; D: -; J: TRBJ2-1; DNA: TGTGCCAGCAGTTACTGGGTGGGCTCCTCGAATGAGCAGTTCTTC; CDR3: CASSYWVGSSNEQFF
size: -; V: TRBV27; D: -; J: TRBJ2-3; DNA: TGTGCCAGCAGTTTATCTGGTCCTGCCACAGATACGCAGTATTTT; CDR3: CASSLSGPATDTQYF
size: -; V: TRBV28; D: TRBD1; J: TRBJ1-2; DNA: TGTGCCAGCACCTACAGGGGGCGCTTAGGGTCCTATGGCTACACCTTC; CDR3: CASTYRGRLGSYGYTF
size: -; V: TRBV5-1; D: TRBD2; J: TRBJ2-1; DNA: TGCGCCAGCAGCTTCAACCCCGGGACTAGCGGGAATTCCTACAATGAGCAGTTCTTC; CDR3: CASSFNPGTSGNSYNEQFF
size: -; V: TRBV4-1; D: TRBD1; J: TRBJ1-4; DNA: TGCGCCAGCAGCCCAGGGGGCTCTAATGAAAAACTGTTTTTT; CDR3: CASSPGGSNEKLFF
size: -; V: TRBV13; D: TRBD2; J: TRBJ2-7; DNA: TGTGCCAGCAGCTTAGGCCGGGGGGGCTCTTACGAGCAGTACTTC; CDR3: CASSLGRGGSYEQYF
size: -; V: TRBV4-1; D: TRBD1; J: TRBJ1-1; DNA: TGCGCCAGCAGCCAACTCTTGGACAGGTACAACACTGAAGCTTTCTTT; CDR3: CASSQLLDRYNTEAFF
size: -; V: TRBV5-6; D: TRBD1; J: TRBJ1-1; DNA: TGTGCCAGCAGTTCTACAGGGGTCACTGAAGCTTTCTTT; CDR3: CASSSTGVTEAFF
size: -; V: TRBV7-9; D: -; J: TRBJ2-7; DNA: TGTGCCAGCAGCCCAAAGGACACAAATTACTACGAGCAGTACTTC; CDR3: CASSPKDTNYYEQYF
size: -; V: TRBV9; D: -; J: TRBJ1-1; DNA: TGTGCCAGCAGCGGGGGAAGGTTGGGAGCTTTCTTT; CDR3: CASSGGRLGAFF
size: -; V: TRBV18; D: TRBD1; J: TRBJ2-1; DNA: TGTGCCAGCTCACTAGGACAGGGTCAGCAGTTCTTC; CDR3: CASSLGQGQQFF
size: -; V: TRBV28; D: -; J: TRBJ2-3; DNA: TGTACCAGCAGTTCGCTAGCGCACACAGATACGCAGTATTTT; CDR3: CTSSSLAHTDTQYF
size: -; V: TRBV7-3; D: TRBD2; J: TRBJ2-2; DNA: TGTGCCAGCAGCATGACTAGCGCCCTGACCGCGAACACCGGGGAGCTGTTTTTT; CDR3: CASSMTSALTANTGELFF
size: -; V: TRBV10-2; D: TRBD1; J: TRBJ1-1; DNA: TGCGCCAGCAGCGCCGGGACAGGGGGCACTGAAGCTTTCTTT; CDR3: CASSAGTGGTEAFF
size: -; V: TRBV10-3; D: -; J: TRBJ2-7; DNA: TGTGCCATCAGTGGCCCGGGCCGGGGGCTCGAGCAGTACTTC; CDR3: CAISGPGRGLEQYF
size: -; V: TRBV7-9; D: -; J: TRBJ2-7; DNA: TGTGCCAGCAGCTCCAGGGGTCTAGCGATCCACGAGCAGTACTTC; CDR3: CASSSRGLAIHEQYF
size: -; V: TRBV28; D: -; J: TRBJ2-3; DNA: TGTGCCAGCAGTTTTGGACAGAACACAGATACGCAGTATTTT; CDR3: CASSFGQNTDTQYF
size: -; V: TRBV27; D: -; J: TRBJ2-5; DNA: TGTGCCAGCAGTTCGTGGCCGGCCGGCGAGACCCAGTACTTC; CDR3: CASSSWPAGETQYF
size: -; V: TRBV25-1; D: -; J: TRBJ1-1; DNA: TGTGCCAGCAGTTACAGCCAGATACCCATTGAAGCTTTCTTT; CDR3: CASSYSQIPIEAFF
size: -; V: TRBV5-1; D: TRBD2; J: TRBJ2-1; DNA: TGCGCCAGCAGCGGACTAGCGGGAGCGTACAATGAGCAGTTCTTC; CDR3: CASSGLAGAYNEQFF
size: -; V: TRBV9; D: -; J: TRBJ2-3; DNA: TGTGCCAGCAGCGAGGGGGGCTACCACACAGATACGCAGTATTTT; CDR3: CASSEGGYHTDTQYF
size: -; V: TRBV6-6; D: -; J: TRBJ1-3; DNA: TGTGCCAGCGGCCCCCAGGGCTCTGGAAACACCATATATTTT; CDR3: CASGPQGSGNTIYF
size: -; V: TRBV29-1; D: TRBD1; J: TRBJ2-6; DNA: TGCAGCCCAAAAACGAGGGACAGCTGCTCTGGGGCCAACGTCCTGACTTTC; CDR3: CSPKTRDSCSGANVLTF
size: once; V: TRBV7-9; D: TRBD1; J: TRBJ2-1; DNA: TGTGCCAGCAGCACGAACCCGGGACAGGGTGAAGCTGAGCAGTTCTTC; CDR3: CASSTNPGQGEAEQFF
size: -; V: TRBV6-6; D: -; J: TRBJ1-5; DNA: TGTGCCAGCAGTTACTCGGGACCCCATAGCAATCAGCCCCAGCATTTT; CDR3: CASSYSGPHSNQPQHF
size: -; V: TRBV18; D: -; J: TRBJ1-1; DNA: TGTGCCAGCTCACCAGCTGGAAAGAACACTGAAGCTTTCTTT; CDR3: CASSPAGKNTEAFF
size: -; V: TRBV14; D: -; J: TRBJ2-2; DNA: TGTGCCAGCAGCCCGTGGGTGGCGACAGGTGCCGGGGAGCTGTTTTTT; CDR3: CASSPWVATGAGELFF
size: -; V: TRBV2; D: -; J: TRBJ2-5; DNA: TGTGCCAGCAGTGAGAGGCCCAGCCGGGGGACCCAGTACTTC; CDR3: CASSERPSRGTQYF
size: -; V: TRBV11-1; D: -; J: TRBJ2-7; DNA: TGTGCCAGCAGCTTAGCAGGGGCTAACTCCTACGAGCAGTACTTC; CDR3: CASSLAGANSYEQYF
size: -; V: TRBV25-1; D: TRBD1; J: TRBJ2-7; DNA: TGTGCCAGCAGTGTGGGACAGGGCCCCTTGGAGCAGTACTTC; CDR3: CASSVGQGPLEQYF
size: -; V: TRBV4-3; D: TRBD1; J: TRBJ1-4; DNA: TGCGCCAGCAGCCTCGGGACAGGCCTTAATGAAAAACTGTTTTTT; CDR3: CASSLGTGLNEKLFF
size: -; V: TRBV6-5; D: -; J: TRBJ2-7; DNA: TGTGCCAGCAGTTCGGGGGCAGAGCAGTACTTC; CDR3: CASSSGAEQYF
size: -; V: TRBV6-5; D: TRBD2; J: TRBJ2-5; DNA: TGTGCCAGCAGTTACAGTCTAGCGGGTCGGGAGACCCAGTACTTC; CDR3: CASSYSLAGRETQYF
size: -; V: TRBV19; D: -; J: TRBJ2-7; DNA: TGTGCCAGTAGTACCACGGACGGACCTTTCTACGAGCAGTACTTC; CDR3: CASSTTDGPFYEQYF
size: -; V: TRBV29-1; D: TRBD2; J: TRBJ2-3; DNA: TGCAGCGTGGGGTCGGGACTAGCGTCAGATACGCAGTATTTT; CDR3: CSVGSGLASDTQYF
size: once; V: TRBV6-5; D: -; J: TRBJ2-1; DNA: TGTGCCAGCAGTCCGTACGGACAGGAGCAGTTCTTC; CDR3: CASSPYGQEQFF
size: -; V: TRBV29-1; D: TRBD1; J: TRBJ1-2; DNA: TGCAGCGTTGATTTGGGACAGGGGAGCTATGGCTACACCTTC; CDR3: CSVDLGQGSYGYTF
size: once; V: TRBV6-6; D: TRBD2; J: TRBJ2-5; DNA: TGTGCCAGCAGTTATGGGAGGGAGCAGTACTTC; CDR3: CASSYGREQYF
size: -; V: TRBV10-1; D: TRBD1; J: TRBJ1-1; DNA: TGCGCCAGCAGTCGACAGGGGTTGCCTGAAGCTTTCTTT; CDR3: CASSRQGLPEAFF
size: -; V: TRBV27; D: -; J: TRBJ1-4; DNA: TGTGCCAGCAGTTTTTATCAGGGAAATGAAAAACTGTTTTTT; CDR3: CASSFYQGNEKLFF
size: -; V: TRBV7-9; D: TRBD1; J: TRBJ1-1; DNA: TGTGCCAGCAGCTTAGCGGTCACAGGGGATGAAGCTTTCTTT; CDR3: CASSLAVTGDEAFF
size: -; V: TRBV9; D: -; J: TRBJ2-5; DNA: TGTGCCAGCAGCTTGTTGGCAGCACCAGATTTCCAAGAGACCCAGTACTTC; CDR3: CASSLLAAPDFQETQYF
size: -; V: TRBV5-1; D: -; J: TRBJ2-7; DNA: TGCGCCAGTTCATCGGCGGGGCTATCCTACGAGCAGTACTTC; CDR3: CASSSAGLSYEQYF